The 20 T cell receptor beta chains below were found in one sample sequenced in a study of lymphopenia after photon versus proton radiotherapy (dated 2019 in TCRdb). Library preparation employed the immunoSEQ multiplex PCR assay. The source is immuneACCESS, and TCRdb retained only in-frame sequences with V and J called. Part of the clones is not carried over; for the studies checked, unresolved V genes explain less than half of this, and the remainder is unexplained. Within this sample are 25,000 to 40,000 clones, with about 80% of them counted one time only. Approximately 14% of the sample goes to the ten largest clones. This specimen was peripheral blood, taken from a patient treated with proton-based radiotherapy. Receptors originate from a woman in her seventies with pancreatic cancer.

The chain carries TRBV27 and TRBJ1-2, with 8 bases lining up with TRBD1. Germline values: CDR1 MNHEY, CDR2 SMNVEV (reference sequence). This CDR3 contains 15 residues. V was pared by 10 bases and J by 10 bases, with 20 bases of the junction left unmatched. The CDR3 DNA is TGTGCCACCATGGACAGGGCTCAACACGCGTATAACTACACCTTC. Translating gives CATMDRAQHAYNYTF.

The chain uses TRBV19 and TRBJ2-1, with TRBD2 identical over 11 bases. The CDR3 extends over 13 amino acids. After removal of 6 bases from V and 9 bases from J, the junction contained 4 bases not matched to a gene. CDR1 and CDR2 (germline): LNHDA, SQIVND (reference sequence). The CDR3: CASRSLAGVEQFF. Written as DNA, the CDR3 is TGTGCCAGTAGGTCACTAGCGGGAGTTGAGCAGTTCTTC.

The CDR3 sequence: CAWIRRHQNTGELFF. Written as DNA, the CDR3 is TGTGCCTGGATCAGGAGACATCAGAACACCGGGGAGCTGTTTTTT. This chain uses TRBV30 with TRBJ2-2; D not certain. Trimming left V 4 bases short and J 1 base short, with 13 bases between. Germline loops: CDR1 GTSNPN, CDR2 SVGIG (reference sequence). This CDR3 contains 15 residues.

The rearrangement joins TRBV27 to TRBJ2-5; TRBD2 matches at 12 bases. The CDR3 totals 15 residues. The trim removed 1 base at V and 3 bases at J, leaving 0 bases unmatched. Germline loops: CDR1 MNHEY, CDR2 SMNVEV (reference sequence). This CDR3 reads CASSLWTSGKETQYF. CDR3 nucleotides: TGTGCCAGCAGTTTATGGACTAGCGGGAAAGAGACCCAGTACTTC.

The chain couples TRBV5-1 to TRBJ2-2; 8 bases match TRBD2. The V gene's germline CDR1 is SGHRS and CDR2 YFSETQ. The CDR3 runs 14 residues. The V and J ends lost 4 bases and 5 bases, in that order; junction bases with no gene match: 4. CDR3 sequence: CASSGSGVTGELFF. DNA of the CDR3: TGCGCCAGCAGCGGTAGCGGGGTAACCGGGGAGCTGTTTTTT.

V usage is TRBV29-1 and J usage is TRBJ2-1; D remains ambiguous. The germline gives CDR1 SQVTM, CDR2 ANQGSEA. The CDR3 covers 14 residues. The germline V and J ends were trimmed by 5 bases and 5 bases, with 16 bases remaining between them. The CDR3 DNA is TGCAGCGTTAGAGAAGACCATTATAACAATGAGCAGTTCTTC. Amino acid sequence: CSVREDHYNNEQFF.

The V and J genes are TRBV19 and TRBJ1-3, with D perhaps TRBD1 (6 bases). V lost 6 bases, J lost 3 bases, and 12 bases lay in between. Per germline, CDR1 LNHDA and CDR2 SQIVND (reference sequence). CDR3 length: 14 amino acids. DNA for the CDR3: TGTGCCAGTAGCTTCGGACAGTTTGGAAACACCATATATTTT. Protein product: CASSFGQFGNTIYF.

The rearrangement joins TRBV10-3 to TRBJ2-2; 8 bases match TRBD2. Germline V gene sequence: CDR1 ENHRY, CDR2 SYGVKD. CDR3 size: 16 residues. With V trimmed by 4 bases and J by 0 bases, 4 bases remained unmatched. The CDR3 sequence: CAISGSGRSNTGELFF. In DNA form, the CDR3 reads TGTGCCATCAGTGGGAGCGGGAGATCGAACACCGGGGAGCTGTTTTTT.

This CDR3 reads CASSYSLALNGYTF. In DNA form, the CDR3 reads TGTGCCAGCAGTTACTCTCTGGCACTGAATGGCTACACCTTC. The chain joins TRBV6-6 to TRBJ1-2; D is ambiguous. Germline CDR1 MNHNY, CDR2 SVGAGI (reference sequence). V was trimmed by 0 bases and J by 6 bases, leaving 11 bases between them. CDR3 size: 14 residues.

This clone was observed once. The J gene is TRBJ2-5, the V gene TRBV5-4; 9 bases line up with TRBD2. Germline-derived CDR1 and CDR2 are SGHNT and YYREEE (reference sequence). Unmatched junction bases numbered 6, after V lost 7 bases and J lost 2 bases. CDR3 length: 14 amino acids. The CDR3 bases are TGTGCCAGCTCTACTAGCGGGTGGCAAGAGACCCAGTACTTC. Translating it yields CASSTSGWQETQYF.

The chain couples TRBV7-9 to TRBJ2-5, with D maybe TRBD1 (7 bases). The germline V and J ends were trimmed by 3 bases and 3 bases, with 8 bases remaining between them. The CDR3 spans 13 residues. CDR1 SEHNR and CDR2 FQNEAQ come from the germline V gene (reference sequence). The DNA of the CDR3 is TGTGCCAGCAGCTTCAGGGGGGAAGAGACCCAGTACTTC. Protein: CASSFRGEETQYF.

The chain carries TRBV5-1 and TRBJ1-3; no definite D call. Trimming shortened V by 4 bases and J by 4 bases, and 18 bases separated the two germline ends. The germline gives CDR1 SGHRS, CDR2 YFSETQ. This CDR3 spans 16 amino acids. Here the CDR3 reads CASSNIGPAQGNTIYF. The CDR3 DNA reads TGCGCCAGCAGCAATATCGGGCCAGCGCAAGGAAACACCATATATTTT.

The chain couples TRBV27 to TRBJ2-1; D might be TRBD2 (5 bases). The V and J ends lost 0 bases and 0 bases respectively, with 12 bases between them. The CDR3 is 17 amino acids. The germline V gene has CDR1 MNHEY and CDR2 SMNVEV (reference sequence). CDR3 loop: CASSLSGRGSSYNEQFF. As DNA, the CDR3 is TGTGCCAGCAGTTTATCGGGTCGGGGTAGCTCCTACAATGAGCAGTTCTTC.

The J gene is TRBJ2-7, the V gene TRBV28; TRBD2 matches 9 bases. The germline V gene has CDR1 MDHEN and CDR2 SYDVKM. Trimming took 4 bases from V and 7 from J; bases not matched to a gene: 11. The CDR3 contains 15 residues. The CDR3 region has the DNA TGTGCCAGCAGTTCCATAGCGGGAGAGCCCAAAGAGCAGTACTTC. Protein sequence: CASSSIAGEPKEQYF.

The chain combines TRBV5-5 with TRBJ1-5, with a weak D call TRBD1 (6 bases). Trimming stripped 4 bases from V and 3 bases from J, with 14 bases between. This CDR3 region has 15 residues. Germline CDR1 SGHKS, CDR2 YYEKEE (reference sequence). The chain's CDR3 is CASSVQGGYNQPQHF. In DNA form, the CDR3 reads TGTGCCAGCAGCGTACAGGGAGGGTACAATCAGCCCCAGCATTTT.

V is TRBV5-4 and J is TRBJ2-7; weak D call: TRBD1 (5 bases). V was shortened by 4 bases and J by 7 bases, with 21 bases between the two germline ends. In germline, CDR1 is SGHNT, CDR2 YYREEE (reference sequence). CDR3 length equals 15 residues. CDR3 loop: CASSQGQRAGQEQYF. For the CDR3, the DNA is TGTGCCAGCAGCCAAGGGCAAAGGGCAGGGCAAGAGCAGTACTTC.

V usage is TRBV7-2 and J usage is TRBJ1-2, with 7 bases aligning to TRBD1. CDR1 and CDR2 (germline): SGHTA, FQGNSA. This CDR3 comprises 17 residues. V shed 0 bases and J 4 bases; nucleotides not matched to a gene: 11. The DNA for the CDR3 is TGTGCCAGCAGCTTAGCGCGGGGTAGAGGGACAGCCTATGGCTACACCTTC. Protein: CASSLARGRGTAYGYTF.

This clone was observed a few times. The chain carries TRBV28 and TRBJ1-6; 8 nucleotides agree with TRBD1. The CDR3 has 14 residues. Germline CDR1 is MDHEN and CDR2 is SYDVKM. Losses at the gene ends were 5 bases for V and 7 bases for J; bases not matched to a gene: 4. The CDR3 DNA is TGTGCCAGCAGTCCCGGACAGGGAAATTCACCCCTCCACTTT. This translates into CASSPGQGNSPLHF. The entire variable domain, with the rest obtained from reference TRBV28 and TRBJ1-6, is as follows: DVKVTQSSRYLVKRTGEKVFLECVQDMDHENMFWYRQDPGLGLRLIYFSYDVKMKEKGDIPEGYSVSREKKERFSLILESASTNQTSMYLCASSPGQGNSPLHFGNGTRLTVT.

CDR3 region: CASKGHSGEKLFF. CDR3 nucleotide sequence: TGTGCCAGCAAGGGGCATTCCGGTGAAAAACTGTTTTTT. The chain is built from TRBV7-9 and TRBJ1-4, with D tentatively TRBD1 (5 bases). The germline V and J ends were trimmed by 7 bases and 7 bases, with 13 bases remaining between them. The CDR3 is made up of 13 amino acids. Germline V gives CDR1 SEHNR, CDR2 FQNEAQ (reference sequence).

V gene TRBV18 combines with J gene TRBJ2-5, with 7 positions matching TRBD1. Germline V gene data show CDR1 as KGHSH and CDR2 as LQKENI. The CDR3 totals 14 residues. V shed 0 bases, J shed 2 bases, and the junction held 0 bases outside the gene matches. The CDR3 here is CASSPPGQQETQYF. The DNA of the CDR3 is TGTGCCAGCTCACCACCGGGACAGCAAGAGACCCAGTACTTC.